This TCR beta chain was recovered during a study of control samples from healthy donors and cancer patients. The germline V gene encodes CDR1 SNHLY and CDR2 FYNNEI. The V gene lost 9 bases and the J gene lost 4 bases, with 15 bases spanning the gap. The CDR3 is made up of 13 amino acids. Sequencing used immunoSEQ multiplex PCR; TCRdb keeps in-frame clones, though not all of them. The top ten hold about 8.7% of the sample, which has some 120,000 clones, around 87% seen once. The sequenced sample consisted of blood. This sequence joins TRBV2 and TRBJ1-2; perhaps TRBD1 as D (5 bases). This sequence was found in a middle-aged man in good health. The CDR3 protein is CASRGRDPYGYTF. The CDR3 nucleotides read TGTGCCAGTAGAGGACGGGACCCCTATGGCTACACCTTC.